These 24 T cell receptor beta chains were all obtained from the same sample, sequenced in a study of type 1 regulatory T cells. TCRdb itself ran the reads through MiXCR, one entry per CDR3 protein. Of approximately 90,000 distinct CDR3 sequences detected, roughly a third appear once; the ten largest clones hold approximately 2.2%. Sequenced material: CD4+ T cells, either the whole sample or a sorted fraction (not recorded which). The source is a human donor in good health.

This clonotype has just one count. An end of the junction differs from the germline gene, which may be a read error. The chain joins TRBV28 to TRBJ1-6, with D tentatively TRBD1 (5 bases). This CDR3 spans 14 amino acids. In germline, CDR1 is MDHEN, CDR2 SYDVKM. The CDR3 DNA sequence: TGTGTCAGCAGTTTTTTTGGGGACAATTCACCCCTCCACTTT. Its protein product is CVSSFFGDNSPLHF.

This clonotype was observed a handful of times. The genes are TRBV6-6 and TRBJ1-5; D gene unclear. V was trimmed by 5 bases and J by 4 bases, leaving 24 bases between them. The CDR3 spans 18 residues. Per germline, CDR1 MNHNY and CDR2 SVGAGI (reference sequence). The CDR3 loop reads CASSPPAIGPSVNQPQHF. Here the CDR3 DNA reads TGTGCCAGCAGTCCCCCCGCCATTGGTCCCTCGGTTAATCAGCCCCAGCATTTT.

This chain joins TRBV7-9 and TRBJ2-2; D remains ambiguous. V shed 1 base and J shed 8 bases, with 11 bases lying between them. The CDR3 consists of 14 residues. Looked up from germline, CDR1 is SEHNR and CDR2 is FQNEAQ (reference sequence). CDR3 DNA: TGTGCCAGCAGCTTAGAGTCGCTTCTGGGGGAGCTGTTTTTT. This encodes CASSLESLLGELFF.

The chain joins TRBV7-8 to TRBJ1-2, with D possibly TRBD1 on 6 matching bases. The CDR3 loop spans 16 amino acids. V was trimmed by 7 bases and J by 2 bases, leaving 20 bases between them. In germline, CDR1 is SGHVS, CDR2 FQNEAQ. CDR3 region: CASTFTPRGTNYGYTF. Written as DNA, the CDR3 is TGTGCCAGCACCTTCACGCCCAGGGGAACAAACTATGGCTACACCTTC.

This chain links TRBV20-1 with TRBJ2-3, with D uncertain. The germline V and J ends were trimmed by 6 bases and 5 bases, with 15 bases remaining between them. Per germline, CDR1 DFQATT and CDR2 SNEGSKA (reference sequence). CDR3 length: 13 amino acids. The DNA for the CDR3 is TGCAGTGCCTACCACGGTCCAGGAGATACGCAGTATTTT. Translating it yields CSAYHGPGDTQYF.

There are a few counts of this clonotype. V gene TRBV14 combines with J gene TRBJ2-1; TRBD1 matches at 8 bases. With 6 bases clipped from V and 8 bases from J, the junction kept 12 bases outside the gene matches. This CDR3 contains 15 residues. CDR1 is SGHDN, CDR2 FVKESK, per germline. DNA of the CDR3: TGTGCCAGCAGACCCACCGGGACAGGAGGCGATGAGCAGTTCTTC. This codes for CASRPTGTGGDEQFF. Complete variable domain (other parts from reference TRBV14 and TRBJ2-1): EAGVTQFPSHSVIEKGQTVTLRCDPISGHDNLYWYRRVMGKEIKFLLHFVKESKQDESGMPNNRFLAERTGGTYSTLKVQPAELEDSGVYFCASRPTGTGGDEQFFGPGTRLTVL.

This clonotype was observed at least ten times. The chain joins TRBV3-1 to TRBJ1-2; D call uncertain. CDR1 LGHDT and CDR2 YNNKEL come from the germline V gene (reference sequence). Trimming removed 5 bases at V and 5 bases at J, with 15 bases between. The CDR3 length is 14 residues. The chain's CDR3 is CASSSIGQPYGYTF. The DNA for the CDR3 is TGTGCCAGCAGCTCGATTGGGCAGCCGTATGGCTACACCTTC. Complete variable domain (other parts from reference TRBV3-1 and TRBJ1-2): DTAVSQTPKYLVTQMGNDKSIKCEQNLGHDTMYWYKQDSKKFLKIMFSYNNKELIINETVPNRFSPKSPDKAHLNLHINSLELGDSAVYFCASSSIGQPYGYTFGSGTRLTVV.

This clonotype was observed a handful of times. The chain joins TRBV6-2 or TRBV6-3 to TRBJ2-3, with D possibly called TRBD1 or TRBD2 (5 bases each). The germline CDR1 and CDR2 sequences are MNHEY and SVGEGT. CDR3 size: 14 residues. Trimming shortened V by 2 bases and J by 4 bases, and 10 bases separated the two germline ends. In DNA, the CDR3 is TGTGCCAGCAGTTACCTGGGGGACCCAGATACGCAGTATTTT. Translated: CASSYLGDPDTQYF.

V is TRBV19 and J is TRBJ2-3; 8 bases line up with TRBD1. From germline, CDR1 is LNHDA and CDR2 SQIVND (reference sequence). The CDR3 is 12 amino acids. Germline trimming cut 10 bases from V and 1 base from J; bases unmatched to any gene: 1. The CDR3 reads CATGQGTDTQYF. The CDR3 DNA reads TGTGCCACGGGACAGGGCACAGATACGCAGTATTTT.

In regard to this clonotype: A junction end diverges from the germline sequence, so it may reflect a read error. The chain employs TRBV5-1 and TRBJ1-5; unclear D gene. Germline loops: CDR1 SGHRS, CDR2 YFSETQ. This CDR3 is built from 13 residues. CDR3 nucleotides: TGCGCCAGCAGCTCCGGACCCGATCAGTCCCAGCATTTT. Translated: CASSSGPDQSQHF.

This sequence joins TRBV10-3 and TRBJ1-1; D not resolved. The germline V gene encodes CDR1 ENHRY and CDR2 SYGVKD. The CDR3 runs 14 residues. Trimming shortened V by 3 bases and J by 1 base, and 9 bases separated the two germline ends. The CDR3 DNA follows: TGTGCCATCAGTGAATTTAGGGAGAACACTGAAGCTTTCTTT. Amino acids: CAISEFRENTEAFF.

V gene TRBV20-1 combines with J gene TRBJ2-1; the match to TRBD2 covers 9 bases. The CDR3 is 15 amino acids. After removal of 3 bases from V and 4 bases from J, the junction contained 7 bases not matched to a gene. The germline V gene has CDR1 DFQATT and CDR2 SNEGSKA (reference sequence). The CDR3 is CSASLPAGGYNEQFF. CDR3 DNA sequence: TGCAGTGCTAGTCTCCCCGCGGGAGGGTACAATGAGCAGTTCTTC.

This sequence joins TRBV12-5 and TRBJ2-1, with 15 nucleotides matching TRBD2. CDR3 length equals 18 residues. The germline CDR1 and CDR2 sequences are LGHNT and FRNRAP. The trim removed 3 bases at V and 5 bases at J, leaving 8 bases unmatched. The CDR3 is CASGFGTSGRTIDNEQFF. Here the CDR3 DNA reads TGTGCTAGTGGTTTCGGGACTAGCGGGAGGACGATCGACAATGAGCAGTTCTTC.

The DNA for the CDR3 is TGCGCCAGCAGCTTGGAGGGGGTGGAAGCAACCCAGTACTTC. This encodes CASSLEGVEATQYF. The rearrangement joins TRBV5-1 to TRBJ2-5, with D tentatively TRBD1 (6 bases). Germline lookup yields CDR1 SGHRS and CDR2 YFSETQ. V lost 0 bases, J lost 8 bases, and 14 bases lay in between. This CDR3 contains 14 residues. The variable domain in full, completed from reference TRBV5-1 and TRBJ2-5, reads KAGVTQTPRYLIKTRGQQVTLSCSPISGHRSVSWYQQTPGQGLQFLFEYFSETQRNKGNFPGRFSGRQFSNSRSEMNVSTLELGDSALYLCASSLEGVEATQYFGPGTRLLVL.

The chain employs TRBV29-1 and TRBJ2-7; unclear D gene. The CDR3 is made up of 12 amino acids. CDR1 is SQVTM, CDR2 ANQGSEA, per germline. V gave up 7 bases and J gave up 3 bases, with 13 bases separating them. CDR3 DNA sequence: TGCAGCGCTGCCTCCCCGGGCTACGAGCAGTACTTC. Amino acids: CSAASPGYEQYF.

As to this clonotype: The junction departs from germline at one end; a sequencing error may be responsible. The V gene is TRBV19, the J gene TRBJ2-1; D gene uncertain. This CDR3 has 16 amino acids. CDR1 and CDR2 from the germline V gene are LNHDA and SQIVND (reference sequence). The CDR3 nucleotides read TGTGCCAGTACCCAAACCTCCGAGACCCCCTTCGGTGAGCTGTTCTTC. Amino acids: CASTQTSETPFGELFF.

This clonotype was counted only a few times. V gene TRBV20-1 combines with J gene TRBJ2-5; 10 nucleotides line up with TRBD2. The germline gives CDR1 DFQATT, CDR2 SNEGSKA (reference sequence). This CDR3 region has 15 residues. Losses at the gene ends were 4 bases for V and 1 base for J; bases not matched to a gene: 6. This CDR3 is CSAIKPSGSQETQYF. CDR3 coding DNA: TGCAGTGCTATCAAGCCTAGCGGGAGCCAAGAGACCCAGTACTTC.

Only a few counts were recorded for this clonotype. The chain carries TRBV20-1 and TRBJ2-1; no clear D gene. CDR3 length: 14 amino acids. V lost 5 bases, J lost 0 bases, and 11 bases lay in between. Looked up from germline, CDR1 is DFQATT and CDR2 is SNEGSKA (reference sequence). The CDR3, as DNA: TGCAGTGCTGACTTGCTTCACTCCTACAATGAGCAGTTCTTC. This encodes CSADLLHSYNEQFF.

The chain combines TRBV9 with TRBJ2-2; perhaps TRBD1 as D (6 bases). Trimming stripped 2 bases from V and 5 bases from J, with 10 bases between. The CDR3 length is 14 residues. The V gene's germline CDR1 is SGDLS and CDR2 YYNGEE. CDR3 bases: TGTGCCAGCAGCGTCAGGACAGAAACCGGGGAGCTGTTTTTT. This gives the protein CASSVRTETGELFF.

This clonotype has ten or more counts. This chain connects TRBV7-2 to TRBJ1-1, with 7 bases identical to TRBD1. The CDR3 runs 13 residues. The trim removed 5 bases at V and 8 bases at J, leaving 8 bases unmatched. Germline CDR1 SGHTA, CDR2 FQGNSA. The CDR3: CASSPDRAFEAFF. CDR3 coding DNA: TGTGCCAGCAGCCCTGACAGGGCTTTCGAAGCTTTCTTT. The full variable domain, with the rest looked up from reference TRBV7-2 and TRBJ1-1, is GAGVSQSPSNKVTEKGKDVELRCDPISGHTALYWYRQSLGQGLEFLIYFQGNSAPDKSGLPSDRFSAERTGGSVSTLTIQRTQQEDSAVYLCASSPDRAFEAFFGQGTRLTVV.

This clonotype has more than one count but fewer than ten. CDR3 region: CATGEGSGNQPQHF. In nucleotides, the CDR3 is TGTGCCACCGGAGAGGGGAGCGGCAATCAGCCCCAGCATTTT. V and J are TRBV12-3 or TRBV12-4 and TRBJ1-5; tentative D call: TRBD1 (5 bases). Between the trimmed V and J ends, which lost 10 bases and 2 bases, there was a span of 15 bases. The CDR3 runs to 14 residues.

This clonotype was counted between two and nine times. The V gene is TRBV6-1, the J gene TRBJ2-1; 8 nucleotides line up with TRBD1. CDR1 MNHNS and CDR2 SASEGT come from the germline V gene. V shed 6 bases, J shed 5 bases, and the junction held 9 bases outside the gene matches. The CDR3 loop spans 15 amino acids. The CDR3 coding sequence is TGTGCCAGCAGCCCGACAGGGGCCCCCGACAATGAGCAGTTCTTC. Encoded protein: CASSPTGAPDNEQFF.

The chain carries TRBV28 and TRBJ1-2, with a weak D call TRBD1 (5 bases). CDR1 and CDR2 (germline): MDHEN, SYDVKM. The V gene lost 3 bases and the J gene lost 4 bases, with 15 bases spanning the gap. The CDR3 length is 15 residues. As DNA, the CDR3 is TGTGCCAGCAGTTTGGGGACGGTTGGCTTCTATGGCTACACCTTC. Translation gives CASSLGTVGFYGYTF.

V and J are TRBV5-1 and TRBJ1-2, with D possibly TRBD1 on 6 matching bases. V lost 6 bases, J lost 7 bases, and 19 bases lay in between. The CDR3 is 14 amino acids. CDR1 SGHRS and CDR2 YFSETQ come from the germline V gene. The CDR3 coding sequence is TGCGCCAGCACCAAGGACACCCCGGGGGCTGGCTACACCTTC. This codes for CASTKDTPGAGYTF.